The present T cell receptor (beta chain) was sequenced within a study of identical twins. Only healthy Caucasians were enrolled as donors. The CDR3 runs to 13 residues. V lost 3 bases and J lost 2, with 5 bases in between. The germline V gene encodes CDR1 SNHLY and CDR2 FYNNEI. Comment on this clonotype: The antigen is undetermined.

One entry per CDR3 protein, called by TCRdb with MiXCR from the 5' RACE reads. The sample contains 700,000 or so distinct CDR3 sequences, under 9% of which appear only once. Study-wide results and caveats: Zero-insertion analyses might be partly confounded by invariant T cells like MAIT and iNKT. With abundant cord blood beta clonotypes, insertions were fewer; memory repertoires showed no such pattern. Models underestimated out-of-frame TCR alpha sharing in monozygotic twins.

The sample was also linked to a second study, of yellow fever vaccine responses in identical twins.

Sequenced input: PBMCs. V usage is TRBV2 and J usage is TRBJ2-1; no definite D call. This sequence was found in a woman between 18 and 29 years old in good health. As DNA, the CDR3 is TGTGCCAGCAGTGAGCTCACCTACAATGAGCAGTTCTTC. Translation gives CASSELTYNEQFF.